Presented here are 14 T cell receptor beta chains from one specimen sequenced in a study of blood T cell repertoires in COVID-19. Assay used: immunoSEQ multiplex PCR; TCRdb lists only in-frame clones, some missing. The top ten clones hold around 2.6% of a sample with 200,000 to 300,000 clones, roughly 86% of them seen once. Sequenced: PBMCs or T cells enriched from blood (not recorded which). The receptors stem from a woman in her thirties with acute COVID-19.

The V gene is TRBV11-2, the J gene TRBJ1-1; D not resolved. The CDR3 runs 13 residues. Between the trimmed V and J ends, which lost 1 base and 4 bases, there was a span of 7 bases. The germline CDR1 and CDR2 sequences are SGHAT and FQNNGV. The CDR3 coding sequence is TGTGCCAGCAGCTTAGCGGGTCGCACTGAAGCTTTCTTT. The encoded protein is CASSLAGRTEAFF.

The J gene is TRBJ2-3, the V gene TRBV7-6, with 10 positions matching TRBD1. The V gene's germline CDR1 is SGHVS and CDR2 FNYEAQ. This CDR3 contains 15 residues. With 1 base clipped from V and 6 bases from J, the junction kept 4 bases outside the gene matches. The CDR3 is CASSLGQGAADTQYF. The CDR3 nucleotides read TGTGCCAGCAGCTTAGGACAGGGGGCAGCGGATACGCAGTATTTT.

In DNA, the CDR3 is TGTGCCAGCAGCTTAGCCACAGGGATCGGAGCCAAACTGTTTTTT. Residues: CASSLATGIGAKLFF. This rearrangement joins TRBV7-9 to TRBJ1-4, with TRBD1 as a possible D gene (6 bases). The CDR3 has 15 amino acids. The V and J ends lost 0 bases and 11 bases respectively, with 16 bases between them. Germline CDR1 is SEHNR and CDR2 is FQNEAQ (reference sequence).

The chain is built from TRBV2 and TRBJ2-1; D unclear. The germline V gene has CDR1 SNHLY and CDR2 FYNNEI. The CDR3 contains 10 residues. The V and J ends lost 6 bases and 10 bases respectively, with 7 bases between them. CDR3 in DNA: TGTGCCAGCAGGTTAGAAGAGCAGTTCTTC. Translating gives CASRLEEQFF.

In its sample, this clone was seen once. The chain links TRBV18 to TRBJ1-2, with 7 nucleotides matching TRBD1. Germline lookup yields CDR1 KGHSH and CDR2 LQKENI. The length of the CDR3 is 13 residues. The ends lost 6 bases at V and 3 bases at J; junction bases unmatched: 4. CDR3 DNA: TGTGCCAGCTCGAAGGGGGCGGACTATGGCTACACCTTC. Encoded protein: CASSKGADYGYTF.

The V and J genes are TRBV7-9 and TRBJ2-5; D is uncertain. V shed 4 bases and J shed 5 bases, with 20 bases lying between them. Germline V lookup: CDR1 SEHNR, CDR2 FQNEAQ (reference sequence). The CDR3 consists of 16 residues. CDR3 amino acids: CASSSQQVGSSETQYF. The CDR3 DNA follows: TGTGCCAGCAGCTCCCAGCAGGTCGGAAGTAGTGAGACCCAGTACTTC.

The chain has TRBV4-2 and TRBJ2-7; D may be TRBD1 (5 bases). This CDR3 is 13 amino acids long. V was shortened by 2 bases and J by 9 bases, with 14 bases between the two germline ends. CDR1 and CDR2 (germline): LGHNA, YNFKEQ. CDR3 DNA: TGTGCCAGCAGCCAAACCGACAGTCGTTGGCAGTACTTC. It encodes CASSQTDSRWQYF.

The chain joins TRBV20-1 to TRBJ2-1; 8 bases align to TRBD2. With 3 bases clipped from V and 8 bases from J, the junction kept 12 bases outside the gene matches. This CDR3 region has 15 residues. Germline V gene data show CDR1 as DFQATT and CDR2 as SNEGSKA (reference sequence). The CDR3 nucleotides are TGCAGTGCTAGTTTACGGGGGGGCCTTCGAGATGAGCAGTTCTTC. Translated, it gives CSASLRGGLRDEQFF.

CDR3 sequence reads: CASSLGSSSYNEQFF. The CDR3 region has the DNA TGTGCCAGCAGCTTAGGAAGTAGCTCCTACAATGAGCAGTTCTTC. V usage is TRBV13 and J usage is TRBJ2-1, with D unresolved. Germline V CDR1 and CDR2: PRHDT, FYEKMQ (reference sequence). V was pared by 0 bases and J by 0 bases, with 6 bases between. The CDR3 runs 15 residues.

The CDR3 DNA sequence: TGTGCCACCAGCAGAGGAGCCGGGACAGGGGGCGCCGAGCAGTACTTC. Amino acid sequence: CATSRGAGTGGAEQYF. The chain joins TRBV15 to TRBJ2-7, with 12 bases lining up with TRBD1. The germline CDR1 and CDR2 sequences are LNHNV and YYDKDF (reference sequence). This CDR3 region has 16 residues. The V segment lost 1 base and the J segment 6 bases; nucleotides outside the gene matches: 7. Filled out from reference TRBV15 and TRBJ2-7, the complete variable domain reads DAMVIQNPRYQVTQFGKPVTLSCSQTLNHNVMYWYQQKSSQAPKLLFHYYDKDFNNEADTPDNFQSRRPNTSFCFLDIRSPGLGDTAMYLCATSRGAGTGGAEQYFGPGTRLTVT.

The gene calls are TRBV9 and TRBJ1-1, with 9 bases lining up with TRBD1. CDR1 and CDR2 from the germline V gene are SGDLS and YYNGEE. Trimming took 4 bases from V and 7 from J; bases not matched to a gene: 5. The CDR3 consists of 13 residues. The CDR3 bases are TGTGCCAGCAGCCCCGGACAGGGGATTGAAGCTTTCTTT. Its translation is CASSPGQGIEAFF. Full variable domain (outside the CDR3, taken from reference TRBV9 and TRBJ1-1): DSGVTQTPKHLITATGQRVTLRCSPRSGDLSVYWYQQSLDQGLQFLIQYYNGEERAKGNILERFSAQQFPDLHSELNLSSLELGDSALYFCASSPGQGIEAFFGQGTRLTVV.

The rearrangement links TRBV27 to TRBJ1-1, with D tentatively TRBD1 (5 bases). The germline V gene encodes CDR1 MNHEY and CDR2 SMNVEV (reference sequence). The CDR3 has 13 amino acids. The V end was cut by 8 bases, the J end by 3 bases, with 13 bases between. The CDR3 sequence is CASRRGIDTEAFF. DNA of the CDR3: TGTGCCAGCCGGAGGGGCATAGACACTGAAGCTTTCTTT.

The chain is built from TRBV29-1 and TRBJ1-1; D is undetermined. This CDR3 comprises 13 residues. Looked up from germline, CDR1 is SQVTM and CDR2 is ANQGSEA. The ends were cut back, 0 bases at V and 3 bases at J, with 8 bases in the middle. This CDR3 reads CSVEDHGDTEAFF. The DNA of the CDR3 is TGCAGCGTTGAAGATCACGGGGACACTGAAGCTTTCTTT.

The gene calls are TRBV15 and TRBJ2-2; D possibly corresponds to TRBD1 (5 bases). Germline CDR1 reads LNHNV; CDR2 reads YYDKDF (reference sequence). The CDR3 has 20 residues. V was cut by 0 bases and J by 3 bases, with 23 bases left in between. CDR3: CATSRDRTGTPRGDTGELFF. In DNA, the CDR3 is TGTGCCACCAGCAGAGATCGAACAGGAACCCCCCGTGGGGACACCGGGGAGCTGTTTTTT.